This TCR beta chain was documented in a study of CD8 T cells in ankylosing spondylitis. Remarks on this clonotype: Its matching antigen is unknown.

This CDR3 contains 15 residues. V gave up 6 bases and J gave up 9 bases, with 21 bases separating them. Study-wide results and caveats: One TCR beta motif, made up of roughly 8 highly homologous variants, appeared characteristic of ankylosing spondylitis blood. Peripheral blood samples showed relatively rare disease-linked clones, and these clones were CD8+. Matched ankylosing spondylitis synovial fluid reportedly showed significant enrichment of disease-linked clones.

It was by quantitative 5'-RACE with molecular barcodes that TCR beta libraries were made. MiXCR, run by TCRdb on the 5' RACE reads, gives a single entry per CDR3 protein. The profile shows hundreds of thousands of distinct CDR3 sequences, 20% to 25% of them singletons. This receptor was identified in a male donor with ankylosing spondylitis or in good health (not recorded which). Sequenced: blood, either unsorted or a sorted T cell fraction (not recorded which). This rearrangement joins TRBV12-3 or TRBV12-4 to TRBJ2-1; perhaps D is TRBD1 or TRBD2 (5 bases each). CDR3 region: CASRAGTNPWGEQFF. CDR3 coding DNA: TGTGCCAGCAGAGCCGGGACCAACCCGTGGGGTGAGCAGTTCTTC.